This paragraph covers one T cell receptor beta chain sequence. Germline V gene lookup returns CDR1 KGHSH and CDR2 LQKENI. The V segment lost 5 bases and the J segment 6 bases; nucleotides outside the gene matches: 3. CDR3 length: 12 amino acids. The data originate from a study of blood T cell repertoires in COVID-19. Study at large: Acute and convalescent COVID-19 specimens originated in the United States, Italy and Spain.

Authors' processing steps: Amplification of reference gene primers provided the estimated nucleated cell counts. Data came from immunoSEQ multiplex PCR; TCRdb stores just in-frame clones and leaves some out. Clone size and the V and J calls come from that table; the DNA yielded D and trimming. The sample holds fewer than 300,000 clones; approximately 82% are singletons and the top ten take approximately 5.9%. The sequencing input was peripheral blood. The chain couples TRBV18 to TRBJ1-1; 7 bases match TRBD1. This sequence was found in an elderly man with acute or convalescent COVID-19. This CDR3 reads CASSTTGPEAFF. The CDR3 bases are TGTGCCAGCTCAACGACAGGGCCTGAAGCTTTCTTT.